A selection of T cell receptor beta chains follows, all from one sample in a study of T cell repertoires in cytomegalovirus infection. TCRdb re-called the reads through MiXCR, storing one row per CDR3 protein. The data show 250,000 to 300,000 distinct CDR3 sequences, more than 20% seen once. Sequences were obtained from PBMCs. These TCRs come from a human donor in good health (CMV status not recorded). Some clones in this sample may be carry-over from other donors' samples. CDR3s include the opening cysteine and the closing phenylalanine or tryptophan. A D gene is named only where the DNA matches it firmly. Only some rows state a clone size, as once, few, many or a class for expanded clones.

clone_size	v_call	d_call	j_call	cdr3_aa	cdr3_nt
-	TRBV20-1	TRBD1	TRBJ1-2	CSARDYQGQGAIGGYTF	TGCAGTGCTAGAGATTATCAAGGACAGGGGGCAATTGGCGGCTACACCTTC
few	TRBV20-1	TRBD1	TRBJ1-5	CSARDRGGQPQHF	TGCAGTGCCCGAGACAGGGGAGGACAGCCCCAGCATTTT
few	TRBV25-1	TRBD1	TRBJ1-2	CASSDPTGAYGYTF	TGTGCCAGCAGTGATCCTACAGGGGCCTATGGCTACACCTTC
few	TRBV19	TRBD1	TRBJ1-1	CATRPGGFTEAFF	TGTGCCACAAGACCAGGGGGCTTCACTGAAGCTTTCTTT
few	TRBV6-6	-	TRBJ2-3	CASSYSRSGVGTDTQYF	TGTGCCAGCAGTTACTCGAGATCGGGAGTTGGCACAGATACGCAGTATTTT
-	TRBV20-1	-	TRBJ1-6	CSARDLAGHLPLHF	TGCAGTGCTAGAGATTTGGCAGGGCATTTACCCCTCCACTTT
-	TRBV15	-	TRBJ2-3	CATSRAPGTADTQYF	TGTGCCACCAGCAGAGCACCGGGGACCGCAGATACGCAGTATTTT
-	TRBV6-6	-	TRBJ2-1	CATSSPGHGYNEQFF	TGTGCCACCTCTTCCCCCGGACATGGGTACAATGAGCAGTTCTTC
many	TRBV7-9	TRBD1	TRBJ2-4	CASSRQGAQNIQYF	TGTGCCAGCAGCCGACAGGGGGCACAAAACATTCAGTACTTC
few	TRBV28	-	TRBJ1-1	CAVYRENTEAFF	TGTGCCGTATACAGGGAGAACACTGAAGCTTTCTTT
-	TRBV28	-	TRBJ1-5	CASSLSNRVSAYSNQPQHF	TGTGCCAGCAGTTTATCCAACAGGGTCTCGGCATATAGCAATCAGCCCCAGCATTTT
-	TRBV28	-	TRBJ1-5	CASSFHGTSSNQPQHF	TGTGCCAGCAGTTTCCACGGGACAAGTAGCAATCAGCCCCAGCATTTT
-	TRBV10-3	-	TRBJ1-4	CAISEPARASSNEKLFF	TGTGCCATCAGTGAGCCTGCCAGGGCTTCATCTAATGAAAAACTGTTTTTT
many	TRBV6-1	TRBD1	TRBJ1-5	CASSAQGVSSQPQHF	TGTGCCAGCAGTGCGCAGGGGGTTTCTTCTCAGCCCCAGCATTTT
-	TRBV7-3	-	TRBJ1-6	CASSKGLSNSPLHF	TGTGCCAGCAGCAAGGGACTTAGCAATTCACCCCTCCACTTT
-	TRBV6-2/TRBV6-3	-	TRBJ2-3	CASSYGDTQYF	TGTGCCAGCAGTTATGGAGATACGCAGTATTTT
few	TRBV20-1	TRBD2	TRBJ2-7	CSARDFAGVSYEQYF	TGCAGTGCTAGAGATTTCGCGGGAGTTAGCTACGAGCAGTACTTC
many	TRBV7-2	TRBD1	TRBJ1-2	CASRSGQGALGYGYTF	TGTGCCAGCAGATCAGGACAGGGGGCGCTTGGCTATGGCTACACCTTC
few	TRBV6-1	-	TRBJ2-1	CASRMTLLADEQFF	TGTGCCAGCAGAATGACCCTCCTGGCGGATGAGCAGTTCTTC